Following are 3 T cell receptor beta chains from one sample sequenced in a study of T cell clonotyping in hematopoietic cell transplantation. The table came from immunoSEQ multiplex PCR; TCRdb's copy has only in-frame clones and leaves some out. The table has 10,000 to 15,000 clones, roughly 92% seen once. The material was PBMCs, obtained 100 days after allogeneic stem cell transplant. Receptors were obtained from a female patient in her fifties who had an allogeneic stem cell transplant from an unrelated donor, so the T cells may come from the graft donor. Some clones in this sample may be carry-over from other donors' samples.

J is TRBJ2-2 and V is TRBV4-3; 7 bases map to TRBD1. There are 15 residues in the CDR3. The V segment lost 0 bases and the J segment 3 bases; nucleotides outside the gene matches: 1. Germline V gene data show CDR1 as LGHNA and CDR2 as YSLEER. The DNA of the CDR3 is TGCGCCAGCAGCCAAGAGACAGGGTACACCGGGGAGCTGTTTTTT. This sequence encodes CASSQETGYTGELFF.

This chain uses TRBV28 with TRBJ1-2; D call uncertain. CDR1 MDHEN and CDR2 SYDVKM come from the germline V gene. The CDR3 sequence is 14 residues long. The V end was cut by 1 base, the J end by 5 bases, with 11 bases between. DNA of the CDR3: TGTGCCAGCAGTTTATTCGGTCCCACGTATGGCTACACCTTC. Translating it yields CASSLFGPTYGYTF.

The V gene is TRBV7-3, the J gene TRBJ2-2; D could derive from TRBD1 or TRBD2 (6 bases each). The V end lost 2 bases, the J end lost 3 bases, and 13 bases lay between the germline ends. The CDR3 sequence is 16 residues long. Germline V gene lookup returns CDR1 SGHTA and CDR2 FQGTGA. The CDR3 loop is CASSLGWGADTGELFF. For the CDR3, the DNA is TGTGCCAGCAGCTTAGGGTGGGGGGCGGACACCGGGGAGCTGTTTTTT.